The clone carrying this T cell receptor (beta chain) was counted many times. Its antigen is unknown. One entry per CDR3 protein, called by TCRdb with MiXCR from the reads. Of about 480,000 distinct CDR3 sequences listed, roughly a third are singletons. The data stem from a study of T cell repertoires in cytomegalovirus infection. Study context: Epitope selection comprised recently identified HLA-C-restricted CMV epitopes and well-studied HLA-B-restricted CMV epitopes. Through public TCR beta signatures, both CMV infection and matching HLA type were indicated.

Study-level points and caveats: CMV carriers with the relevant HLA were identified by cumulative public TCR beta family frequency. CMV-specific HLA-C-restricted TCR beta clonotypes dominated the ex vivo response.

Trimming cost V 5 bases and J 3 bases; bases outside gene matches: 2. The CDR3 is 14 residues long. CDR1 and CDR2 from the germline V gene are SGHTA and FQGNSA. The chain joins TRBV7-2 to TRBJ2-3, with 10 bases matching TRBD2. This sample comprised cultured PBMCs, obtained from culture after CMV antigen stimulation. This clonotype was sampled from a human donor in good health (CMV status not recorded). Some clones in this sample may be carry-over from other donors' samples. The CDR3 DNA follows: TGTGCCAGCAGCCTGGGACTAGCGACAGATACGCAGTATTTT. Translated, it gives CASSLGLATDTQYF.